In this sample, the clone carrying this T cell receptor beta chain turned up a few times. Trimming stripped 4 bases from V and 7 bases from J, with 11 bases between. Germline V gene lookup returns CDR1 LNHDA and CDR2 SQIVND (reference sequence). The CDR3 is 13 residues long. Profiled with immunoSEQ multiplex PCR; TCRdb holds only in-frame clones, not every one. Here the sample spans fewer than 300,000 clones, around four fifths being singletons. The sample comes from a study of blood T cell repertoires in COVID-19. For the study at large: T cells, B-cell-depleted T cells, or PBMCs supplied cDNA or gDNA.

Material: peripheral blood. The rearrangement uses TRBV19 and TRBJ1-5; D call uncertain. This clonotype was obtained from a man older than 75 with acute or convalescent COVID-19. The CDR3 DNA reads TGTGCCAGTAGTACCACAATCCGACAGCCCCAGCATTTT. Amino acids: CASSTTIRQPQHF.